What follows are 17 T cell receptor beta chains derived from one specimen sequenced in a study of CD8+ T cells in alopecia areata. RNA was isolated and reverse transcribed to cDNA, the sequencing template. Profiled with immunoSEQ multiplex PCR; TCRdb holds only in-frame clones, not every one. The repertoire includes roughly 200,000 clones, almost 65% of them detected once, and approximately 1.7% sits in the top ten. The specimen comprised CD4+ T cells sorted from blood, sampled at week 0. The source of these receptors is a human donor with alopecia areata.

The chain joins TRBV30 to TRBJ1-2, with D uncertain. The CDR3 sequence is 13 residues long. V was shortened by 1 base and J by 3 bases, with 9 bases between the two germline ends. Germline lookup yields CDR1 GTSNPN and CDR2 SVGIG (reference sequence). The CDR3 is CAWSGSGYYGYTF. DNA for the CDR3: TGTGCCTGGAGTGGGAGCGGGTACTATGGCTACACCTTC.

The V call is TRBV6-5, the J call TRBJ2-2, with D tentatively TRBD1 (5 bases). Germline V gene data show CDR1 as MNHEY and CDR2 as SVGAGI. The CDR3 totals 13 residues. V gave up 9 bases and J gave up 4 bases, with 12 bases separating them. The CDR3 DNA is TGTGCCAGTTCTAGGGGTCGCACCGGGGAGCTGTTTTTT. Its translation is CASSRGRTGELFF.

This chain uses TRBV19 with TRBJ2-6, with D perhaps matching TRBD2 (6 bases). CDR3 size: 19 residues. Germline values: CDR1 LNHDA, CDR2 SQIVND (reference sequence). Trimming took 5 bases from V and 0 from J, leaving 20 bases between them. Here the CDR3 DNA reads TGTGCCAGTAGTGGGGGAAGGGACTTTCGAATCTCTGGGGCCAACGTCCTGACTTTC. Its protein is CASSGGRDFRISGANVLTF.

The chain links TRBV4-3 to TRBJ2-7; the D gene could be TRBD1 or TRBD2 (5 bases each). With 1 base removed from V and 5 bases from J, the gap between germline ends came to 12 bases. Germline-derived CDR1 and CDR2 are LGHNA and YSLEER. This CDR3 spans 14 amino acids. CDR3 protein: CASSQGARDHEQYF. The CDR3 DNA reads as TGCGCCAGCAGCCAAGGTGCCAGGGACCACGAGCAGTACTTC.

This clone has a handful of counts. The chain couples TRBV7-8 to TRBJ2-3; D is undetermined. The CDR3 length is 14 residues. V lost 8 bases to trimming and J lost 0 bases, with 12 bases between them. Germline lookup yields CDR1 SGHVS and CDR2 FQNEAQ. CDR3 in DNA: TGTGCCAGCCGATCGTTGGGGAGCACAGATACGCAGTATTTT. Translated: CASRSLGSTDTQYF.

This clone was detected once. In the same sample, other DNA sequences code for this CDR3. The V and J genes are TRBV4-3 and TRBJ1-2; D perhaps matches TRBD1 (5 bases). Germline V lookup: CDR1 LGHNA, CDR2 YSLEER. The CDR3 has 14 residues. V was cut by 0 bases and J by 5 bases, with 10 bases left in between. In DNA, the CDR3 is TGCGCCAGCAGCCAAGATTCAGGGCGGTATGGCTACACCTTC. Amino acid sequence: CASSQDSGRYGYTF.

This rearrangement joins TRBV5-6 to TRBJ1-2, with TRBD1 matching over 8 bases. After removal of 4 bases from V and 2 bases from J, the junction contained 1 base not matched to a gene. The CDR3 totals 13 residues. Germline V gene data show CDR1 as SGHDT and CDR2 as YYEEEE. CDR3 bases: TGTGCCAGCAGCCGGGACAGGAACTATGGCTACACCTTC. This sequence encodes CASSRDRNYGYTF.

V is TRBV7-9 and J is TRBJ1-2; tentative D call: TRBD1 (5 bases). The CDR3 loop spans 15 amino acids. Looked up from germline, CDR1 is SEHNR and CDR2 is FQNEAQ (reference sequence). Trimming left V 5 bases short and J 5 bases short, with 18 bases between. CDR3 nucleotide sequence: TGTGCCAGCAGCCCGCAGGGTGTAAAGGCTTATGGCTACACCTTC. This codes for CASSPQGVKAYGYTF.

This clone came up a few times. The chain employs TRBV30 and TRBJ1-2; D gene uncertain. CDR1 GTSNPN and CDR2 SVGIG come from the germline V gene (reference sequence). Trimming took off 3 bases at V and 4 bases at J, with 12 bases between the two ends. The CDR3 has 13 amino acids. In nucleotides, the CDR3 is TGTGCCTGGAGCCAGGACCGATTCTATGGCTACACCTTC. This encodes CAWSQDRFYGYTF.

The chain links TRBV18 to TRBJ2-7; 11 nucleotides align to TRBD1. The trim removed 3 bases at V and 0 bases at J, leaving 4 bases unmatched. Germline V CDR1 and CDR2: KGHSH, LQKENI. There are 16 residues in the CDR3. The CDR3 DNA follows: TGTGCCAGCTCACCCTCGGGACAGGGGGTCTCCTACGAGCAGTACTTC. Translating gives CASSPSGQGVSYEQYF.

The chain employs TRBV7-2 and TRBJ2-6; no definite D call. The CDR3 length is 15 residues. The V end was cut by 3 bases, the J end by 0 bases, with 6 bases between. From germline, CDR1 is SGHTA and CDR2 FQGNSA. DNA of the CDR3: TGTGCCAGCAGCTTCAGTAGCTCTGGGGCCAACGTCCTGACTTTC. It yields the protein CASSFSSSGANVLTF.

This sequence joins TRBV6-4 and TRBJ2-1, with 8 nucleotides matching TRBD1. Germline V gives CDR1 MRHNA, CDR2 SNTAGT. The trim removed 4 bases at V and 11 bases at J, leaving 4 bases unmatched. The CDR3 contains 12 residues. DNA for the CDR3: TGTGCCAGCAGTGGAGGGACAGGAAAGCAGTTCTTC. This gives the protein CASSGGTGKQFF.

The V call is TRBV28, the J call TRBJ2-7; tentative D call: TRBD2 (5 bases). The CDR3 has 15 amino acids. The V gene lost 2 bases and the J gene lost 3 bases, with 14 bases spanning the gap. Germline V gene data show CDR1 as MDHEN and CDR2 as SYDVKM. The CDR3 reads CASSLAGARGYEQYF. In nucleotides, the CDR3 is TGTGCCAGCAGTTTAGCGGGTGCCCGGGGCTACGAGCAGTACTTC.

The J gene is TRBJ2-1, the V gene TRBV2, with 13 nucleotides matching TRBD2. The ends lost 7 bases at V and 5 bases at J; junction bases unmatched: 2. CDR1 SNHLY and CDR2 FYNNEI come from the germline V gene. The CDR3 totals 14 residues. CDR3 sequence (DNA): TGTGCCAGCATGACTAGCGGGGGGAACAATGAGCAGTTCTTC. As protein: CASMTSGGNNEQFF.

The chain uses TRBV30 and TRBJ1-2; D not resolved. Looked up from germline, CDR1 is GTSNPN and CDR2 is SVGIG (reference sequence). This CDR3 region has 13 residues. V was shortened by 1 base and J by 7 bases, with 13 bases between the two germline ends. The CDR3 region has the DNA TGTGCCTGGAGTGCATCGACGGTTGGTGGCTACACCTTC. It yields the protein CAWSASTVGGYTF.

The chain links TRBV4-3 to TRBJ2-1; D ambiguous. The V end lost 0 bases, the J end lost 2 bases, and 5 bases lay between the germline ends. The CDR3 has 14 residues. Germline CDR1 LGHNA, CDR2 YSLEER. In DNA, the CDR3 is TGCGCCAGCAGCCAAGAGGCAGCCTACAATGAGCAGTTCTTC. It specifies CASSQEAAYNEQFF.

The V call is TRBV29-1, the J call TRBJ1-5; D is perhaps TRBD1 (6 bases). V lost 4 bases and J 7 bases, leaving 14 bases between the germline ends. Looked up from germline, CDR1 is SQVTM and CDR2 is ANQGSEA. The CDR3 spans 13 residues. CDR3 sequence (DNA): TGCAGCGTTGGGGGGCAGGGCGGCCAGCCCCAGCATTTT. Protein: CSVGGQGGQPQHF. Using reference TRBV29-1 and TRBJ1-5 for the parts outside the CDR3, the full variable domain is SAVISQKPSRDICQRGTSLTIQCQVDSQVTMMFWYRQQPGQSLTLIATANQGSEATYESGFVIDKFPISRPNLTFSTLTVSNMSPEDSSIYLCSVGGQGGQPQHFGDGTRLSIL.